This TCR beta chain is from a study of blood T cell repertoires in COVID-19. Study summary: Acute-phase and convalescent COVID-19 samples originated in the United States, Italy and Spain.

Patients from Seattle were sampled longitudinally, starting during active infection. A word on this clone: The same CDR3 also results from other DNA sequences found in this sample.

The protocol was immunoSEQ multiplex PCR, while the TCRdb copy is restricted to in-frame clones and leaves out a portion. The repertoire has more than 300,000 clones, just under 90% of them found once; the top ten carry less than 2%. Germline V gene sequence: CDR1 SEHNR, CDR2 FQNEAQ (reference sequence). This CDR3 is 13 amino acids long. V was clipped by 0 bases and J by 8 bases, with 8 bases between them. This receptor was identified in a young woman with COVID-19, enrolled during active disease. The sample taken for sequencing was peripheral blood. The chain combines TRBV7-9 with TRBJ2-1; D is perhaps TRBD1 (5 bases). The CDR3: CASSLAQGYEQFF. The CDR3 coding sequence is TGTGCCAGCAGCTTAGCCCAGGGCTATGAGCAGTTCTTC.